Listed below are T cell receptor beta chains from one sample, sequenced in a study of CD4 T cells in relation to SARS-CoV-2 and coronaviruses. Profiled with immunoSEQ multiplex PCR; TCRdb holds only in-frame clones, not every one. The repertoire includes around 37,000 clones, 70% to 90% of them detected once, and roughly 3% sits in the top ten. The sequenced sample consisted of memory CD4+ T cells from PBMCs. These TCRs come from an adult with COVID-19. The CDR3 runs from the conserved cysteine through the conserved F or W. Each record gives: D gene, J gene, V gene, clone size, CDR3 protein, CDR3 DNA. D genes are given only for firm matches. Some rows mark clone size as missing; the rest say once, few, many or name a class of expanded clone.

D: TRBD1; J: TRBJ2-3; V: TRBV6-4; size: once; CDR3: CASRLTGGLTDTQYF; DNA: TGTGCCAGCAGGTTGACAGGGGGCCTCACAGATACGCAGTATTTT
D: TRBD1; J: TRBJ1-6; V: TRBV30; size: NA; CDR3: CAWSVLGGQGASPLHF; DNA: TGTGCCTGGAGTGTACTAGGGGGACAGGGGGCTTCACCCCTCCACTTT
D: NA; J: TRBJ2-2; V: TRBV18; size: NA; CDR3: CASSERVNTGELFF; DNA: TGTGCCAGCTCCGAACGAGTGAACACCGGGGAGCTGTTTTTT
D: TRBD2; J: TRBJ2-1; V: TRBV5-1; size: NA; CDR3: CASSRGASGSMVEQFF; DNA: TGCGCCAGCAGCAGGGGCGCGAGCGGGAGTATGGTTGAGCAGTTCTTC
D: TRBD2; J: TRBJ2-1; V: TRBV14; size: NA; CDR3: CASSQTAGGYNEQFF; DNA: TGTGCCAGCAGCCAGACAGCGGGGGGGTACAATGAGCAGTTCTTC
D: NA; J: TRBJ2-1; V: TRBV24-1; size: NA; CDR3: CATSETVNNEQFF; DNA: TGTGCCACCAGTGAGACAGTGAACAATGAGCAGTTCTTC
D: TRBD2; J: TRBJ2-3; V: TRBV5-4; size: few; CDR3: CASSLAIAGGTDTQYF; DNA: TGTGCCAGCAGCTTGGCCATAGCGGGCGGGACAGATACGCAGTATTTT
D: NA; J: TRBJ1-2; V: TRBV7-2; size: NA; CDR3: CASRERANYGYTF; DNA: TGTGCCAGCAGAGAGAGAGCTAACTATGGCTACACCTTC
D: TRBD2; J: TRBJ2-1; V: TRBV12-3/TRBV12-4; size: NA; CDR3: CASRVRTSNEQFF; DNA: TGTGCCAGCAGGGTGCGGACTAGCAATGAGCAGTTCTTC
D: NA; J: TRBJ2-7; V: TRBV2; size: NA; CDR3: CASSEAHSGVEQYF; DNA: TGTGCCAGCAGTGAAGCACATTCCGGGGTCGAGCAGTACTTC
D: TRBD2; J: TRBJ2-4; V: TRBV4-1; size: NA; CDR3: CASSQDEEIAGRSAKNIQYF; DNA: TGCGCCAGCAGCCAAGATGAAGAAATAGCGGGAAGGTCAGCCAAAAACATTCAGTACTTC
D: NA; J: TRBJ2-1; V: TRBV6-6; size: NA; CDR3: CASSYTGTTSYNEQFF; DNA: TGTGCCAGCAGTTACACTGGGACAACGAGCTACAATGAGCAGTTCTTC
D: NA; J: TRBJ1-4; V: TRBV29-1; size: NA; CDR3: CSVPLSGTNEKLFF; DNA: TGCAGCGTTCCCCTGTCTGGAACTAATGAAAAACTGTTTTTT
D: TRBD2; J: TRBJ2-3; V: TRBV29-1; size: NA; CDR3: CSTGSTSGYSDTQYF; DNA: TGCAGCACCGGGTCTACTAGCGGGTATTCGGATACGCAGTATTTT
D: NA; J: TRBJ2-1; V: TRBV4-1; size: once; CDR3: CASSQDWQGWDEQFF; DNA: TGCGCCAGCAGCCAAGATTGGCAGGGGTGGGATGAGCAGTTCTTC
D: NA; J: TRBJ2-5; V: TRBV10-1; size: NA; CDR3: CASREETQYF; DNA: TGCGCCAGCAGAGAAGAGACCCAGTACTTC
D: NA; J: TRBJ2-3; V: TRBV6-2/TRBV6-3; size: NA; CDR3: CASSYEVGDTDTQYF; DNA: TGTGCCAGCAGTTACGAAGTCGGCGACACAGATACGCAGTATTTT
D: NA; J: TRBJ1-1; V: TRBV3-1/TRBV3-2; size: NA; CDR3: CASSQGAGEAFF; DNA: TGTGCCAGCAGCCAGGGAGCTGGTGAAGCTTTCTTT
D: NA; J: TRBJ2-2; V: TRBV7-8; size: once; CDR3: CASSLDPPSNTGELFF; DNA: TGTGCCAGCAGCTTAGATCCTCCCTCTAACACCGGGGAGCTGTTTTTT
D: NA; J: TRBJ1-5; V: TRBV7-2; size: NA; CDR3: CASTQQGLQPQHF; DNA: TGTGCCAGCACCCAACAGGGTCTTCAGCCCCAGCATTTT
D: NA; J: TRBJ2-1; V: TRBV5-1; size: NA; CDR3: CASSFSQGEQFF; DNA: TGCGCCAGCAGCTTTAGCCAGGGGGAGCAGTTCTTC
D: NA; J: TRBJ1-4; V: TRBV6-4; size: NA; CDR3: CASSAELAANEKLFF; DNA: TGTGCCAGCAGTGCCGAGCTCGCGGCTAATGAAAAACTGTTTTTT
D: NA; J: TRBJ1-2; V: TRBV20-1; size: NA; CDR3: CSASDTPGQNNYGYTF; DNA: TGCAGTGCTAGTGACACGCCAGGACAGAACAACTATGGCTACACCTTC
D: TRBD1; J: TRBJ1-1; V: TRBV2; size: few; CDR3: CASRQGGYTEAFF; DNA: TGTGCCAGCAGACAGGGGGGTTACACTGAAGCTTTCTTT
D: NA; J: TRBJ1-6; V: TRBV11-1; size: NA; CDR3: CASSSGSSPLHF; DNA: TGTGCCAGCAGTTCTGGGAGCTCACCCCTCCACTTT
D: TRBD1; J: TRBJ2-5; V: TRBV11-1; size: NA; CDR3: CASSRGQGSETQYF; DNA: TGTGCCAGCAGCAGGGGACAGGGGAGCGAGACCCAGTACTTC
D: TRBD2; J: TRBJ2-7; V: TRBV9; size: NA; CDR3: CASSTGLAGSYEQYF; DNA: TGTGCCAGCAGCACGGGACTAGCGGGCTCCTACGAGCAGTACTTC
D: NA; J: TRBJ2-5; V: TRBV29-1; size: NA; CDR3: CSVPDGGAGQETQYF; DNA: TGCAGCGTCCCCGACGGGGGCGCCGGCCAAGAGACCCAGTACTTC
D: NA; J: TRBJ2-3; V: TRBV4-1; size: once; CDR3: CASSTPDPSDTQYF; DNA: TGCGCCAGCAGCACCCCTGACCCCTCAGATACGCAGTATTTT
D: NA; J: TRBJ2-5; V: TRBV19; size: NA; CDR3: CASSMSQETQYF; DNA: TGTGCCAGTAGCATGAGTCAAGAGACCCAGTACTTC
D: NA; J: TRBJ1-2; V: TRBV5-4; size: NA; CDR3: CASSLNTGGYGYTF; DNA: TGTGCCAGCAGCTTGAATACGGGAGGCTATGGCTACACCTTC
D: NA; J: TRBJ2-2; V: TRBV28; size: NA; CDR3: CASSPGPGAGELFF; DNA: TGTGCCAGCAGCCCGGGACCCGGGGCCGGGGAGCTGTTTTTT
D: TRBD2; J: TRBJ2-3; V: TRBV9; size: NA; CDR3: CASSDRTSGGTDTQYF; DNA: TGTGCCAGCAGCGATCGGACTAGCGGGGGCACAGATACGCAGTATTTT
D: TRBD2; J: TRBJ2-1; V: TRBV3-1/TRBV3-2; size: NA; CDR3: CASSLTSGSYNEQFF; DNA: TGTGCCAGCAGTCTCACTAGCGGGAGCTACAATGAGCAGTTCTTC
D: NA; J: TRBJ2-7; V: TRBV7-8; size: NA; CDR3: CASSLEIAYEQYF; DNA: TGTGCCAGCAGCTTAGAAATAGCCTACGAGCAGTACTTC
D: TRBD2; J: TRBJ2-5; V: TRBV5-1; size: few; CDR3: CASSLVTSGDQETQYF; DNA: TGCGCCAGCAGCTTGGTGACTAGCGGGGACCAAGAGACCCAGTACTTC
D: NA; J: TRBJ1-4; V: TRBV7-2; size: NA; CDR3: CASSTHVGQGKEKLFF; DNA: TGTGCCAGCAGCACGCATGTTGGGCAGGGCAAAGAAAAACTGTTTTTT
D: NA; J: TRBJ1-3; V: TRBV30; size: NA; CDR3: CAWSSRSLSGNTIYF; DNA: TGTGCCTGGAGTTCGAGGTCACTCTCTGGAAACACCATATATTTT
D: NA; J: TRBJ2-3; V: TRBV7-8; size: NA; CDR3: CASSPRGSTDTQYF; DNA: TGTGCCAGCAGCCCCAGGGGAAGCACAGATACGCAGTATTTT
D: NA; J: TRBJ2-7; V: TRBV5-6; size: NA; CDR3: CASSLELYSVPYEQYF; DNA: TGTGCCAGCAGCTTGGAACTGTACAGCGTTCCTTACGAGCAGTACTTC
D: NA; J: TRBJ2-2; V: TRBV3-1/TRBV3-2; size: NA; CDR3: CASSHTGELFF; DNA: TGTGCCAGCAGCCACACCGGGGAGCTGTTTTTT
D: NA; J: TRBJ2-6; V: TRBV28; size: NA; CDR3: CASSFGGARSSGANVLTF; DNA: TGTGCCAGCAGTTTTGGGGGAGCCCGAAGCTCTGGGGCCAACGTCCTGACTTTC
D: TRBD1; J: TRBJ1-3; V: TRBV5-5; size: NA; CDR3: CASSLSLQGASGNTIYF; DNA: TGTGCCAGCAGCTTGAGTCTTCAGGGGGCGTCTGGAAACACCATATATTTT
D: NA; J: TRBJ2-7; V: TRBV3-1/TRBV3-2; size: NA; CDR3: CASSRRDRSEQYF; DNA: TGTGCCAGCAGCCGGAGAGACCGGAGCGAGCAGTACTTC